The next 14 T cell receptor beta chains were all read from a single sample in a study of T cell responses to AZD1222 COVID-19 vaccine. Sequencing was performed with immunoSEQ multiplex PCR; in TCRdb, only in-frame clones are kept and a portion is missing. The sample records around 150,000 clones, more than 85% being singletons. Here the sequenced sample was peripheral blood, taken 28 days after the second AZD1222 dose. The origin of the receptors is an adult who received the AZD1222 COVID-19 vaccine.

This chain links TRBV7-9 with TRBJ1-2; 7 bases line up with TRBD1. V lost 11 bases, J lost 8 bases, and 8 bases stayed unmatched. Germline CDR1 and CDR2: SEHNR and FQNEAQ (reference sequence). The CDR3 sequence is 11 residues long. The CDR3 coding sequence is TGTGCCGGAGAGACAGGGAAGGGCTACACCTTC. It specifies CAGETGKGYTF. Full variable domain (rest looked up from reference TRBV7-9 and TRBJ1-2): DTGVSQNPRHKITKRGQNVTFRCDPISEHNRLYWYRQTLGQGPEFLTYFQNEAQLEKSRLLSDRFSAERPKGSFSTLEIQRTEQGDSAMYLCAGETGKGYTFGSGTRLTVV.

CDR3 sequence reads: CASRQKGEAFF. CDR3 nucleotides: TGTGCCAGCAGACAGAAAGGGGAAGCTTTCTTT. This chain uses TRBV28 with TRBJ1-1; D remains unclear. V dropped 6 bases and J dropped 8 bases, with 10 bases sitting between them. This CDR3 is 11 amino acids long. The germline CDR1 and CDR2 sequences are MDHEN and SYDVKM.

V and J are TRBV4-1 and TRBJ1-2, with D perhaps matching TRBD1 (5 bases). The CDR3 loop spans 15 amino acids. Germline V gene sequence: CDR1 MGHRA, CDR2 YSYEKL. The V gene lost 0 bases and the J gene lost 6 bases, with 14 bases spanning the gap. As DNA, the CDR3 is TGCGCCAGCAGCCAAGATCTCAGGGTAAAGGATGGCTACACCTTC. Its protein is CASSQDLRVKDGYTF.

The chain carries TRBV19 and TRBJ1-3; tentatively, D is TRBD1 (6 bases). Trimming removed 6 bases from V and 3 bases from J, with 9 bases in between. CDR1 is LNHDA and CDR2 is SQIVND in the germline V gene (reference sequence). The CDR3 loop spans 13 amino acids. For the CDR3, the DNA is TGTGCCAGTAGGAACAGGGTTGGAAACACCATATATTTT. This codes for CASRNRVGNTIYF.

The chain employs TRBV27 and TRBJ1-1; TRBD1 matches at 10 bases. After removal of 6 bases from V and 4 bases from J, the junction contained 8 bases not matched to a gene. In germline, CDR1 is MNHEY, CDR2 SMNVEV (reference sequence). The CDR3 runs 15 residues. The CDR3 loop reads CASSPTGGYPTEAFF. CDR3 in DNA: TGTGCCAGCAGCCCGACAGGGGGCTACCCCACTGAAGCTTTCTTT.

CDR3 nucleotides: TGCGCCAGCAGCCATAACTCGGGCGGGTCACCCCTCCACTTT. Protein sequence: CASSHNSGGSPLHF. This chain uses TRBV4-1 with TRBJ1-6, with D hard to call. CDR1 is MGHRA, CDR2 YSYEKL, per germline. The germline V and J ends were trimmed by 3 bases and 10 bases, with 13 bases remaining between them. This CDR3 is 14 amino acids long.

CDR3: CASSAEPHYEQYF. CDR3 nucleotide sequence: TGTGCCAGCAGCGCCGAACCACACTACGAGCAGTACTTC. This chain connects TRBV9 to TRBJ2-7; no definite D call. The CDR3 loop spans 13 amino acids. Trimming shortened V by 3 bases and J by 3 bases, and 10 bases separated the two germline ends. Germline values: CDR1 SGDLS, CDR2 YYNGEE.

CDR3 bases: TGTGCCAGTAGTATAGATTCCGAGGACAGGACCCAAATGAACACTGAAGCTTTCTTT. This translates into CASSIDSEDRTQMNTEAFF. This chain joins TRBV19 and TRBJ1-1, with 7 bases fitting TRBD1. V trimming: 0 bases; J trimming: 0 bases; junction bases outside the gene matches: 13. The CDR3 is 19 residues long. Per the germline V gene, CDR1 is LNHDA and CDR2 is SQIVND (reference sequence).

The rearrangement uses TRBV5-1 and TRBJ1-1; D unresolved. The length of the CDR3 is 14 residues. Trimming shortened V by 1 base and J by 4 bases, and 11 bases separated the two germline ends. Germline V gene sequence: CDR1 SGHRS, CDR2 YFSETQ. CDR3 loop: CASSLTRAGTEAFF. CDR3 nucleotide sequence: TGCGCCAGCAGCTTGACGAGGGCGGGCACTGAAGCTTTCTTT.

The chain uses TRBV19 and TRBJ2-7, with 9 nucleotides matching TRBD1. The junction had 3 bases not matched to a gene; V was cut back by 6 bases and J by 3 bases. CDR1 is LNHDA, CDR2 SQIVND, per germline (reference sequence). The CDR3 has 13 amino acids. The CDR3 sequence is CASSGGQGYEQYF. The CDR3 DNA sequence: TGTGCCAGTAGCGGGGGACAGGGCTACGAGCAGTACTTC. Variable domain in full (rest from reference TRBV19 and TRBJ2-7): DGGITQSPKYLFRKEGQNVTLSCEQNLNHDAMYWYRQDPGQGLRLIYYSQIVNDFQKGDIAEGYSVSREKKESFPLTVTSAQKNPTAFYLCASSGGQGYEQYFGPGTRLTVT.

The chain has TRBV10-3 and TRBJ2-7, with unresolved D. This CDR3 has 14 amino acids. The germline gives CDR1 ENHRY, CDR2 SYGVKD. The V end was cut by 0 bases, the J end by 6 bases, with 12 bases between. The CDR3 DNA reads TGTGCCATCAGTGAGTCGAATGGGGTGGGCGAGCAGTACTTC. Translating it yields CAISESNGVGEQYF.

V and J are TRBV5-4 and TRBJ2-1; 13 nucleotides align to TRBD2. Germline V lookup: CDR1 SGHNT, CDR2 YYREEE (reference sequence). V lost 0 bases and J lost 0; bases outside the gene matches: 0. The CDR3 spans 17 residues. The CDR3 here is CASSLGLAGGSYNEQFF. Written as DNA, the CDR3 is TGTGCCAGCAGCTTGGGACTAGCGGGGGGCTCCTACAATGAGCAGTTCTTC.

The rearrangement joins TRBV28 to TRBJ2-1; TRBD1 matches at 10 bases. CDR1 MDHEN and CDR2 SYDVKM come from the germline V gene. The length of the CDR3 is 17 residues. V gave up 3 bases and J gave up 1 base; unmatched junction bases: 6. CDR3 amino acids: CASSFGQGGHSYNEQFF. For the CDR3, the DNA is TGTGCCAGCAGTTTTGGACAGGGGGGCCATTCCTACAATGAGCAGTTCTTC. The variable domain in full, with the rest retrieved from reference TRBV28 and TRBJ2-1, is DVKVTQSSRYLVKRTGEKVFLECVQDMDHENMFWYRQDPGLGLRLIYFSYDVKMKEKGDIPEGYSVSREKKERFSLILESASTNQTSMYLCASSFGQGGHSYNEQFFGPGTRLTVL.

This clone is a singleton in its sample. The chain couples TRBV27 to TRBJ2-7; 8 bases align to TRBD1. The germline V gene has CDR1 MNHEY and CDR2 SMNVEV (reference sequence). There are 14 residues in the CDR3. The trim removed 3 bases at V and 5 bases at J, leaving 6 bases unmatched. CDR3: CASSLRDRFNEQYF. DNA of the CDR3: TGTGCCAGCAGTTTGCGGGACAGGTTTAACGAGCAGTACTTC.